These T cell receptor beta chains were read from a single sample in a study of technical replicates of blood from a few donors. Libraries were prepared by immunoSEQ multiplex PCR; TCRdb keeps only in-frame clonotypes and omits some of them. The data contain roughly 62,000 clones, about 95% of them singletons. Input material: PBMCs. Every receptor here comes from a human donor in good health. Some clones in this sample may be carry-over from other donors' samples. The CDR3 runs from the conserved cysteine through the conserved F or W. Each record gives: D gene, V gene, clone size, J gene, CDR3 protein, CDR3 DNA. D genes are given only for firm matches. The size field is filled for only some rows; it gives once, few, many or a size class.

>TRBD2|TRBV5-6|-|TRBJ2-3
CASSTTSGGPGDTQYF
TGTGCCAGCAGCACGACTAGCGGGGGGCCAGGAGATACGCAGTATTTT
>TRBD2|TRBV7-2|-|TRBJ2-7
CASRSGGALPAEQYF
TGTGCCAGCAGGTCGGGGGGGGCCCTACCAGCCGAGCAGTACTTC
>TRBD1|TRBV15|few|TRBJ1-1
CATSSTGMGPMNTEAFF
TGTGCCACCAGCTCGACAGGGATGGGACCCATGAACACTGAAGCTTTCTTT
>-|TRBV6-5|-|TRBJ2-7
CASSYGGTDYEQYF
TGTGCCAGCAGTTACGGGGGGACAGACTACGAGCAGTACTTC
>-|TRBV7-8|-|TRBJ1-5
CASSQTGGQPQHF
TGTGCCAGCAGCCAGACAGGCGGTCAGCCCCAGCATTTT
>-|TRBV18|once|TRBJ1-3
CASSLRQISGNTIYF
TGTGCCAGCTCACTCCGACAGATCTCTGGAAACACCATATATTTT
>TRBD2|TRBV2|-|TRBJ2-2
CASSASGSTGELFF
TGTGCCAGCAGCGCCAGCGGGAGCACCGGGGAGCTGTTTTTT
>TRBD1|TRBV6-6|-|TRBJ1-1
CASSPPTGGTEAFF
TGTGCCAGCAGCCCCCCTACAGGGGGCACTGAAGCTTTCTTT
>TRBD1|TRBV9|-|TRBJ1-1
CASSATGGITEAFF
TGTGCCAGCAGCGCGACAGGGGGAATCACTGAAGCTTTCTTT
>-|TRBV5-1|-|TRBJ1-1
CASSQGHRGTEAFF
TGCGCCAGCAGCCAGGGCCATCGTGGCACTGAAGCTTTCTTT
>-|TRBV18|-|TRBJ2-7
CASSPRAGVRVFEQYF
TGTGCCAGCTCACCACGAGCTGGGGTCAGGGTTTTCGAGCAGTACTTC
>-|TRBV6-5|-|TRBJ2-7
CASSYLSLGVGEQYF
TGTGCCAGCAGTTACCTTTCCCTAGGAGTTGGCGAGCAGTACTTC
>-|TRBV13|-|TRBJ2-7
CASSNPDNSYEQYF
TGTGCCAGCAGCAATCCGGACAACTCCTACGAGCAGTACTTC
>-|TRBV21-1|once|TRBJ1-4
CASISGATNEKLFF
TGTGCCAGCATCTCCGGTGCAACTAATGAAAAACTGTTTTTT
>-|TRBV16|-|TRBJ2-1
CASSQGGALNEQFF
TGTGCCAGCAGCCAAGGCGGGGCCCTCAATGAGCAGTTCTTC
>TRBD1|TRBV6-5|-|TRBJ1-1
CASRAQGPNTEAFF
TGTGCCAGCAGAGCACAGGGGCCAAACACTGAAGCTTTCTTT
>-|TRBV15|-|TRBJ2-3
CATSRAGESTDTQYF
TGTGCCACCAGCAGAGCAGGGGAGAGCACAGATACGCAGTATTTT
>-|TRBV5-5|-|TRBJ1-1
CASSLSAEVMNTEAFF
TGTGCCAGCAGCTTGAGTGCAGAAGTTATGAACACTGAAGCTTTCTTT
>-|TRBV7-2|-|TRBJ2-3
CASSLALLADTQYF
TGTGCCAGCAGCTTAGCTCTCCTAGCGGATACGCAGTATTTT
>-|TRBV5-8|-|TRBJ2-3
CASSPRLQRDTQYF
TGTGCCAGCAGCCCGAGACTCCAACGGGATACGCAGTATTTT
>TRBD1|TRBV28|-|TRBJ1-1
CASRHATGGFTEAFF
TGTGCCAGCAGGCACGCAACAGGGGGCTTCACTGAAGCTTTCTTT
>TRBD2|TRBV2|-|TRBJ2-3
CASSAGLAGGTDTQYF
TGTGCCAGCAGCGCGGGACTAGCGGGCGGCACAGATACGCAGTATTTT
>-|TRBV7-9|-|TRBJ1-1
CASSLGVLITEAFF
TGTGCCAGCAGCTTAGGAGTCTTGATCACTGAAGCTTTCTTT
>-|TRBV5-6|-|TRBJ2-1
CASSFGRGPYNEQFF
TGTGCCAGCAGCTTTGGCCGTGGGCCCTACAATGAGCAGTTCTTC
>TRBD1|TRBV10-3|-|TRBJ1-2
CAISAGGGYGYTF
TGTGCCATCAGTGCAGGGGGCGGCTATGGCTACACCTTC
>-|TRBV7-6|-|TRBJ2-1
CASSLGSEQFF
TGTGCCAGCAGCCTCGGGTCTGAGCAGTTCTTC
>-|TRBV5-1|few|TRBJ1-2
CASSPNVAHGYTF
TGCGCCAGCAGCCCCAATGTTGCGCATGGCTACACCTTC
>-|TRBV19|-|TRBJ2-1
CASSGRNYNSYNEQFF
TGTGCCAGTAGTGGCCGCAACTATAACTCCTACAATGAGCAGTTCTTC
>TRBD2|TRBV5-1|once|TRBJ2-3
CASSERGGRGDTQYF
TGCGCCAGCAGTGAGCGGGGGGGCCGGGGAGATACGCAGTATTTT
>TRBD2|TRBV4-2|-|TRBJ2-1
CASSQEGGKGLAAYNEQFF
TGTGCCAGCAGCCAAGAAGGGGGGAAAGGACTAGCGGCCTACAATGAGCAGTTCTTC
>-|TRBV5-1|-|TRBJ1-3
CASSFEALAGNTIYF
TGCGCCAGCAGCTTCGAGGCCTTAGCAGGAAACACCATATATTTT
>-|TRBV12-5|-|TRBJ1-2
CASGLEATRGYTF
TGTGCTAGTGGCCTGGAGGCCACGAGGGGCTACACCTTC
>-|TRBV10-3|-|TRBJ1-3
CATTGISSGNTIYF
TGTGCCACGACCGGGATTAGCTCTGGAAACACCATATATTTT
>-|TRBV6-1|-|TRBJ1-5
CASREQGISNQPQHF
TGTGCCAGCAGGGAACAGGGTATAAGCAATCAGCCCCAGCATTTT
>TRBD2|TRBV9|-|TRBJ2-3
CASSVSGSTSDTQYF
TGTGCCAGCAGCGTTAGCGGGAGTACTTCAGATACGCAGTATTTT